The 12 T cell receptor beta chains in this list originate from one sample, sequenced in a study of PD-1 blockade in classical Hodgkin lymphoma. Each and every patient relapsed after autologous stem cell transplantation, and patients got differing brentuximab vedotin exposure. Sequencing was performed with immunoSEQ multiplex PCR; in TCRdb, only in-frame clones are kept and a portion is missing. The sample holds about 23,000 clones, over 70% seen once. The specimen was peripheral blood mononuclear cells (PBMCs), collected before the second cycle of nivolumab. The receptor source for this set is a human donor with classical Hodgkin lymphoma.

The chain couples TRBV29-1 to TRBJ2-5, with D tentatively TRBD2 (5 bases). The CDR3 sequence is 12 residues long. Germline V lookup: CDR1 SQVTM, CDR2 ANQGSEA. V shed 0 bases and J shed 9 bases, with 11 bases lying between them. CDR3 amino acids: CSVEDPPSPQYF. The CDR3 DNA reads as TGCAGCGTTGAAGACCCGCCTAGCCCCCAGTACTTC.

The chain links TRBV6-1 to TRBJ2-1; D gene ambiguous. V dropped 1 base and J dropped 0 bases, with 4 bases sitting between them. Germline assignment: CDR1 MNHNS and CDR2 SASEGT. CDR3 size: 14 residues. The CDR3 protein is CASSEDSSYNEQFF. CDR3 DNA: TGTGCCAGCAGTGAAGACAGCTCCTACAATGAGCAGTTCTTC.

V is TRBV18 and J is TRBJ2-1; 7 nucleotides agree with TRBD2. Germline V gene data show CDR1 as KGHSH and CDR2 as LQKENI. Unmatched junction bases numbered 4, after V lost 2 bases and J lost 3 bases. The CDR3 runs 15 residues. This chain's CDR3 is CASSPGGGNYNEQFF. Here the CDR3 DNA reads TGTGCCAGCTCACCAGGGGGGGGGAACTACAATGAGCAGTTCTTC.

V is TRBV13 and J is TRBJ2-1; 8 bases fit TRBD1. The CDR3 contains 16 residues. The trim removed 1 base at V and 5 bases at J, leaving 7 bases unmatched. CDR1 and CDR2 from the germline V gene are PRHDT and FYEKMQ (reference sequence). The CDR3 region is CASSLAIGTGNNEQFF. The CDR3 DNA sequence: TGTGCCAGCAGCTTAGCCATAGGGACAGGCAACAATGAGCAGTTCTTC. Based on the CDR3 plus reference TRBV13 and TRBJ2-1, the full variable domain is AAGVIQSPRHLIKEKRETATLKCYPIPRHDTVYWYQQGPGQDPQFLISFYEKMQSDKGSIPDRFSAQQFSDYHSELNMSSLELGDSALYFCASSLAIGTGNNEQFFGPGTRLTVL.

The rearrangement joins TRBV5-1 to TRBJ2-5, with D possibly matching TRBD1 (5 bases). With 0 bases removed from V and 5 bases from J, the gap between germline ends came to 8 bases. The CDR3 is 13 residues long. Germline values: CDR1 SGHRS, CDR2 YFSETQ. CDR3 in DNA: TGCGCCAGCAGCTTGGACTCAGGGGAGACCCAGTACTTC. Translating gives CASSLDSGETQYF.

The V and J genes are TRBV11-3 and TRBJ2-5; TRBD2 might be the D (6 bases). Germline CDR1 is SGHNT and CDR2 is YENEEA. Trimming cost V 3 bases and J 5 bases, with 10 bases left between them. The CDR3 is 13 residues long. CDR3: CASSFGLSETQYF. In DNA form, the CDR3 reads TGTGCCAGCAGCTTCGGACTATCGGAGACCCAGTACTTC.

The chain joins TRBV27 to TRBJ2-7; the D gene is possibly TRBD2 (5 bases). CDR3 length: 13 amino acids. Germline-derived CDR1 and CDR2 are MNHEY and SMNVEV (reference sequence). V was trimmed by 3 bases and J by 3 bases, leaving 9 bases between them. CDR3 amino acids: CASSFGDGYEQYF. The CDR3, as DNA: TGTGCCAGCAGTTTCGGGGATGGCTACGAGCAGTACTTC.

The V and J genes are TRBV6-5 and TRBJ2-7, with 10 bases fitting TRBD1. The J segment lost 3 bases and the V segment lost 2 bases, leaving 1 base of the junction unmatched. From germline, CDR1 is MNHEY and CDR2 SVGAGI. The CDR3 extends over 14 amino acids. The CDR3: CASSYRTGGYEQYF. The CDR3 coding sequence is TGTGCCAGCAGTTACAGGACAGGGGGCTACGAGCAGTACTTC.

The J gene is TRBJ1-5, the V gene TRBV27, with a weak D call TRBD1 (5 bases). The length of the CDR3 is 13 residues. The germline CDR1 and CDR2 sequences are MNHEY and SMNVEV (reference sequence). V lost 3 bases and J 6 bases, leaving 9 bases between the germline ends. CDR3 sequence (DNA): TGTGCCAGCAGTTTTGCAGGGTTTCAGCCCCAGCATTTT. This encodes CASSFAGFQPQHF.

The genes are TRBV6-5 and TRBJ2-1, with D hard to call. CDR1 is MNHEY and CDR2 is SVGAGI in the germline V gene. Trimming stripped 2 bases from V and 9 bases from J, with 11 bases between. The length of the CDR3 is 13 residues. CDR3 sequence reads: CASSYAGKSEQFF. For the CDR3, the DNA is TGTGCCAGCAGTTACGCAGGCAAATCTGAGCAGTTCTTC.

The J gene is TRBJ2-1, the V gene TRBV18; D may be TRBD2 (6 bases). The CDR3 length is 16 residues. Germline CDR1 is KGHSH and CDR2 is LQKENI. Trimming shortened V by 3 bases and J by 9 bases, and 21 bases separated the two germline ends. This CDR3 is CASSPNSGVNLSEQFF. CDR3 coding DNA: TGTGCCAGCTCACCGAATAGCGGAGTGAACTTGAGTGAGCAGTTCTTC.

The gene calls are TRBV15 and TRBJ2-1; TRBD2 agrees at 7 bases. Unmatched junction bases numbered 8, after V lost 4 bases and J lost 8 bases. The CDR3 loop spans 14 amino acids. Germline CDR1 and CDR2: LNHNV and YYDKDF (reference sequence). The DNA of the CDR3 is TGTGCCACCAGCATCTCGACTAGCAGGCATGAGCAGTTCTTC. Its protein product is CATSISTSRHEQFF. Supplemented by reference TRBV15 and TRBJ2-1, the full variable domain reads DAMVIQNPRYQVTQFGKPVTLSCSQTLNHNVMYWYQQKSSQAPKLLFHYYDKDFNNEADTPDNFQSRRPNTSFCFLDIRSPGLGDTAMYLCATSISTSRHEQFFGPGTRLTVL.